A selection of T cell receptor beta chains follows, all from one sample in a study of blood T cell repertoires in COVID-19. TCRdb's copy holds only in-frame clones and misses some; the assay was immunoSEQ multiplex PCR. The repertoire consists of more than 200,000 clones, with approximately 86% occurring once and the leading ten covering roughly 5%. Material for sequencing was peripheral blood. The receptors derive from an older woman with COVID-19, enrolled during active disease. Both conserved end residues are part of each CDR3. The D gene is left open where the match is weak. For some rows the clone size is stated as once, few or many, or as a class when expanded; others skip it.

j_gene,abundance,v_gene,d_gene,CDR3aa,CDR3nt
TRBJ1-2,NA,TRBV18,NA,CASSRDRDGNYGYTF,TGTGCCAGCTCGCGGGACCGGGACGGTAACTATGGCTACACCTTC
TRBJ1-5,NA,TRBV18,TRBD1,CASSPRQGADQPQHF,TGTGCCAGCTCACCTAGACAGGGGGCAGATCAGCCCCAGCATTTT
TRBJ2-5,NA,TRBV2,TRBD2,CASSKTSGRQETRYF,TGTGCCAGCAGTAAGACTAGCGGTAGACAAGAGACCCGGTACTTC
TRBJ1-5,NA,TRBV27,NA,CASSLSRGYGNQPQHF,TGTGCCAGCAGTTTATCGCGGGGTTATGGCAATCAGCCCCAGCATTTT
TRBJ1-6,NA,TRBV9,NA,CASSVEPRSPLHF,TGTGCCAGCAGCGTAGAGCCCCGTTCACCCCTCCACTTT
TRBJ1-2,NA,TRBV7-2,TRBD1,CASSQSFGQGYYGYTF,TGTGCCAGCAGCCAATCGTTTGGACAGGGGTACTATGGCTACACCTTC
TRBJ2-3,NA,TRBV7-9,NA,CASTFFNTDTQYF,TGTGCCAGCACCTTTTTTAACACAGATACGCAGTATTTT
TRBJ1-5,NA,TRBV20-1,NA,CSASWGGNQPQHF,TGCAGTGCTAGTTGGGGGGGCAATCAGCCCCAGCATTTT
TRBJ1-4,NA,TRBV6-5,TRBD1,CASSYSWRQGLEKLFF,TGTGCCAGCAGTTACTCTTGGCGACAGGGTCTTGAAAAACTGTTTTTT
TRBJ2-3,once,TRBV6-2/TRBV6-3,NA,CASSQRYTSTDTQYF,TGTGCCAGCAGCCAGAGGTATACTAGCACAGATACGCAGTATTTT
TRBJ2-1,NA,TRBV19,TRBD1,CASSLQGAWEQFF,TGTGCCAGTAGTCTCCAGGGGGCCTGGGAGCAGTTCTTC
TRBJ2-3,few,TRBV28,NA,CASSAGRFLDTQYF,TGTGCCAGCAGCGCCGGGAGATTCTTGGATACGCAGTATTTT
TRBJ2-7,NA,TRBV6-5,TRBD2,CASRASGSDEQYF,TGTGCCAGCAGGGCCAGCGGGAGTGACGAGCAGTACTTC
TRBJ1-2,once,TRBV2,NA,CASSGGGPGYGYTF,TGTGCCAGCAGTGGGGGGGGGCCCGGCTATGGCTACACCTTC
TRBJ2-3,NA,TRBV7-9,TRBD2,CASSLLLAGAASSDTQYF,TGTGCCAGCAGCTTACTGCTAGCGGGAGCCGCAAGTTCAGATACGCAGTATTTT
TRBJ2-7,NA,TRBV20-1,NA,CSARLATEQYF,TGCAGTGCTAGACTAGCTACCGAGCAGTACTTC
TRBJ2-7,NA,TRBV27,NA,CASRLWGGTYEQYF,TGTGCCAGCCGCCTCTGGGGAGGTACCTACGAGCAGTACTTC
TRBJ2-1,NA,TRBV24-1,TRBD1,CATSDRDSYNEQFF,TGTGCCACCAGTGACCGGGACAGTTACAATGAGCAGTTCTTC
TRBJ2-7,NA,TRBV28,TRBD2,CASSISGRHYEQYF,TGTGCCAGCAGCATTAGCGGGAGACACTACGAGCAGTACTTC
TRBJ2-5,NA,TRBV20-1,NA,CSAFPEETQYF,TGCAGTGCTTTTCCTGAGGAGACCCAGTACTTC
TRBJ2-1,NA,TRBV6-2/TRBV6-3,TRBD2,CASSRSGLAGGEGSYNEQFF,TGTGCCAGCAGTCGCTCCGGACTAGCGGGAGGCGAGGGTTCCTACAATGAGCAGTTCTTC
TRBJ1-2,NA,TRBV6-2/TRBV6-3,TRBD1,CASSRDRGYGYTF,TGTGCCAGCAGCCGAGACAGGGGCTATGGCTACACCTTC
TRBJ2-3,NA,TRBV5-1,TRBD2,CASSLEASGAGGDTQYF,TGCGCCAGCAGCTTGGAGGCTAGCGGGGCCGGTGGAGATACGCAGTATTTT
TRBJ1-5,NA,TRBV20-1,NA,CSASWSGGRGNQPQHF,TGCAGTGCTAGTTGGAGTGGGGGCAGGGGCAATCAGCCCCAGCATTTT
TRBJ1-1,NA,TRBV7-9,TRBD1,CASSGGGPNTEAFF,TGTGCCAGCAGCGGAGGGGGCCCGAACACTGAAGCTTTCTTT
TRBJ1-1,NA,TRBV30,NA,CAWSRQGHTEAFF,TGTGCCTGGAGTCGGCAGGGCCACACTGAAGCTTTCTTT